The subject of this entry is one TCR beta chain. Its target is unknown. The sample is drawn from a study of identical twins. Study-wide points: While abundant cord blood beta clonotypes carried fewer insertions, memory repertoires showed no such pattern. Out-of-frame alpha sequences shared by twins showed excess low generation probability.

A single record per CDR3 protein comes from TCRdb applying MiXCR to the 5' RACE reads. Of some 1,600,000 distinct CDR3 sequences in the sample, around a third were seen once. The CDR3 spans 15 residues. Germline V gene data show CDR1 as KGHDR and CDR2 as SFDVKD. This chain links TRBV24-1 with TRBJ2-1, with D possibly being TRBD1 (6 bases). The J call may be wrong; the DNA end is better matched by TRBJ2-7. The clonotype was recovered from a newborn girl in good health. Source material: cord blood. The CDR3 bases are TGTGCCACCAGTCCCGCCGGGACAACCTACAATGAGCAGTACTTC. Amino acids: CATSPAGTTYNEQYF.